One sample yielded the 10 T cell receptor beta chains listed below, sequenced in a study of patients and donors after allogeneic stem cell transplantation. TCRdb reprocessed the RT-PCR reads via MiXCR and lists one record per CDR3 protein. The table shows about a million distinct CDR3 sequences, with under 20% occurring only once. The sequencing input was blood, either unsorted or a sorted T cell fraction (not recorded which). The receptors were gathered from a human donor who was either an allogeneic HSCT recipient or a stem cell or donor lymphocyte infusion donor (not recorded which). It is not recorded whose cells these are; they may come from a transplant donor.

This clonotype was counted many times. V and J are TRBV29-1 and TRBJ1-1; 10 positions agree with TRBD1. Germline CDR1 and CDR2: SQVTM and ANQGSEA. CDR3 length: 13 amino acids. Trimming at V came to 5 bases and at J to 5 bases, leaving 5 bases not matched to a gene. The DNA for the CDR3 is TGCAGCGTTCGACAGGGGGCGCGTACTGAAGCTTTCTTT. It is translated as CSVRQGARTEAFF. Looking up the rest from reference TRBV29-1 and TRBJ1-1 gives the full variable domain: SAVISQKPSRDICQRGTSLTIQCQVDSQVTMMFWYRQQPGQSLTLIATANQGSEATYESGFVIDKFPISRPNLTFSTLTVSNMSPEDSSIYLCSVRQGARTEAFFGQGTRLTVV.

In its sample, this clonotype was seen a few times. The V and J genes are TRBV7-2 and TRBJ1-6; the D gene is possibly TRBD1 (5 bases). Trimming removed 1 base from V and 12 bases from J, with 16 bases in between. Germline loops: CDR1 SGHTA, CDR2 FQGNSA. The CDR3 contains 15 residues. The CDR3: CASSLVSRVEGPLHF. For the CDR3, the DNA is TGTGCCAGCAGCTTAGTGTCCAGGGTGGAAGGACCCCTCCACTTT. Using reference TRBV7-2 and TRBJ1-6 for the parts outside the CDR3, the full variable domain is GAGVSQSPSNKVTEKGKDVELRCDPISGHTALYWYRQSLGQGLEFLIYFQGNSAPDKSGLPSDRFSAERTGGSVSTLTIQRTQQEDSAVYLCASSLVSRVEGPLHFGNGTRLTVT.

This clonotype was picked up a small number of times. V and J are TRBV5-6 and TRBJ2-3; TRBD2 agrees at 10 bases. Germline-derived CDR1 and CDR2 are SGHDT and YYEEEE. There are 17 residues in the CDR3. Trimming cost V 1 base and J 3 bases; bases outside gene matches: 8. The CDR3 DNA sequence: TGTGCCAGCAGCTTGCCCGGACTAGCGGAGGCAACAGATACGCAGTATTTT. It codes for CASSLPGLAEATDTQYF.

The chain joins TRBV27 to TRBJ1-1; D perhaps matches TRBD1 (5 bases). Trimming shortened V by 2 bases and J by 4 bases, and 11 bases separated the two germline ends. Germline V CDR1 and CDR2: MNHEY, SMNVEV (reference sequence). CDR3 length: 14 residues. CDR3 in amino acids: CASSLREGSTEAFF. CDR3 nucleotide sequence: TGTGCCAGCAGTTTAAGGGAGGGGTCCACTGAAGCTTTCTTT.

The table lists this clonotype with a few counts. The chain employs TRBV15 and TRBJ2-7, with D uncertain. This CDR3 has 13 residues. Germline loops: CDR1 LNHNV, CDR2 YYDKDF (reference sequence). Trimming took off 0 bases at V and 2 bases at J, with 5 bases between the two ends. For the CDR3, the DNA is TGTGCCACCAGCAGAGACCCCACCTACGAGCAGTACTTC. Translated, it gives CATSRDPTYEQYF.

This clonotype was seen ten or more times. The chain uses TRBV12-3 or TRBV12-4 and TRBJ2-5; no firm D call. V gave up 3 bases and J gave up 1 base, with 3 bases separating them. The CDR3 covers 12 residues. CDR3 region: CASSFIQETQYF. CDR3 DNA sequence: TGTGCCAGCAGTTTCATCCAAGAGACCCAGTACTTC.

On this clonotype itself: This may come from a read error, since a much larger clone is one base off. The J gene is TRBJ2-1, the V gene TRBV29-1; D is perhaps TRBD2 (6 bases). The CDR3 contains 13 residues. In germline, CDR1 is SQVTM, CDR2 ANQGSEA. CDR3 region: CSVVPGEYNDQFF. CDR3 in DNA: TGCAGCGTTGTTCCGGGAGAATACAATGACCAGTTCTTC.

This clonotype was counted a few times. The V gene is TRBV5-1, the J gene TRBJ1-1, with TRBD1 as a possible D gene (6 bases). Germline V gene data show CDR1 as SGHRS and CDR2 as YFSETQ. V lost 5 bases, J lost 10 bases, and 18 bases lay in between. This CDR3 is 13 amino acids long. CDR3 nucleotides: TGCGCCAGCAGAATTGCAGGGGCCGGGGGAGCTTTCTTT. This sequence encodes CASRIAGAGGAFF.

V gene TRBV6-2 or TRBV6-3 combines with J gene TRBJ2-1; D might be TRBD2 (6 bases). The length of the CDR3 is 14 residues. V dropped 4 bases and J dropped 6 bases, with 13 bases sitting between them. The germline gives CDR1 MNHEY, CDR2 SVGEGT. The DNA of the CDR3 is TGTGCCAGCAGTTGGGGGGTGCGGGGCAATGAGCAGTTCTTC. Translation gives CASSWGVRGNEQFF.

A few counts support this clonotype. The chain uses TRBV5-1 and TRBJ2-3, with a tentative D call TRBD1 (6 bases). CDR3 size: 15 residues. Germline-derived CDR1 and CDR2 are SGHRS and YFSETQ. V lost 4 bases, J lost 2 bases, and 14 bases lay in between. This CDR3 reads CASSVGQLATDTQYF. In DNA form, the CDR3 reads TGCGCCAGCAGCGTCGGACAGCTAGCCACAGATACGCAGTATTTT.